Following are 10 T cell receptor beta chains from one sample sequenced in a study of memory CD4+ T cells and cytomegalovirus serostatus. This table comes from immunoSEQ multiplex PCR, and its TCRdb copy is limited to in-frame clones, with some not included. The table has tens of thousands of clones, over 65% seen once. The sort gate was single viable CD3+CD4+CD8-CD45RO+ cells for memory CD4+ T cells. The sequenced sample consisted of memory CD4+ T cells from blood. The receptors shown here come from an adult in good health and CMV-seronegative.

The chain uses TRBV4-1 and TRBJ2-1, with 11 bases aligning to TRBD2. The trim removed 3 bases at V and 7 bases at J, leaving 8 bases unmatched. This CDR3 region has 16 residues. Per germline, CDR1 MGHRA and CDR2 YSYEKL. CDR3 DNA: TGCGCCAGCAGCCAGCTGTCTAGCGGGGGGACTAATGAGCAGTTCTTC. It is translated as CASSQLSSGGTNEQFF.

CDR3 nucleotide sequence: TGCGCCAGCAGCGCACAGGGGGTAGGGATTTATGGCTACACCTTC. Translated: CASSAQGVGIYGYTF. The chain recombines TRBV5-1 with TRBJ1-2, with 8 bases aligning to TRBD1. The CDR3 has 15 residues. J gave up 5 bases and V 4 bases, and 10 bases lay outside the gene matches. Germline loops: CDR1 SGHRS, CDR2 YFSETQ.

V usage is TRBV5-6 and J usage is TRBJ2-7, with TRBD2 matching 7 bases. V shed 2 bases, J shed 1 base, and the junction held 6 bases outside the gene matches. Germline assignment: CDR1 SGHDT and CDR2 YYEEEE. The CDR3 runs to 15 residues. CDR3 in DNA: TGTGCCAGCAGCTTAAGCGGGGTGAGATCCTACGAGCAGTACTTC. It encodes CASSLSGVRSYEQYF.

The chain combines TRBV9 with TRBJ2-1, with no clear D. This CDR3 contains 18 residues. The V and J ends lost 4 bases and 1 base respectively, with 21 bases between them. The V gene's germline CDR1 is SGDLS and CDR2 YYNGEE. This CDR3 reads CASSSLLERQRSYNEQFF. The CDR3 DNA follows: TGTGCCAGCAGCTCTCTCTTGGAGAGGCAGAGGTCCTACAATGAGCAGTTCTTC. The variable domain in full, with the rest retrieved from reference TRBV9 and TRBJ2-1, is DSGVTQTPKHLITATGQRVTLRCSPRSGDLSVYWYQQSLDQGLQFLIQYYNGEERAKGNILERFSAQQFPDLHSELNLSSLELGDSALYFCASSSLLERQRSYNEQFFGPGTRLTVL.

The rearrangement links TRBV7-3 to TRBJ2-5; TRBD1 aligns across 9 bases. V lost 3 bases, J lost 5 bases, and 7 bases stayed unmatched. The germline CDR1 and CDR2 sequences are SGHTA and FQGTGA. This CDR3 contains 15 residues. In DNA form, the CDR3 reads TGTGCCAGCAGCTTTTCCGGGACAGGGTTGGAGACCCAGTACTTC. Protein product: CASSFSGTGLETQYF.

The chain joins TRBV11-2 to TRBJ2-7, with D perhaps assigned TRBD1 or TRBD2 (5 bases each). V shed 5 bases and J shed 0 bases, with 11 bases lying between them. The CDR3 extends over 14 amino acids. Germline V gene sequence: CDR1 SGHAT, CDR2 FQNNGV. CDR3 protein: CASSPEGPSYEQYF. CDR3 DNA sequence: TGTGCCAGCAGCCCAGAGGGGCCCTCCTACGAGCAGTACTTC. The variable domain in full, completed from reference TRBV11-2 and TRBJ2-7, reads EAGVAQSPRYKIIEKRQSVAFWCNPISGHATLYWYQQILGQGPKLLIQFQNNGVVDDSQLPKDRFSAERLKGVDSTLKIQPAKLEDSAVYLCASSPEGPSYEQYFGPGTRLTVT.

Written as DNA, the CDR3 is TGTGCCATCAGGCGGACTAGCGGAGACAATGAGCAGTTCTTC. This encodes CAIRRTSGDNEQFF. The chain recombines TRBV10-3 with TRBJ2-1; 10 bases agree with TRBD2. From germline, CDR1 is ENHRY and CDR2 SYGVKD. The CDR3 loop spans 14 amino acids. Trimming took 6 bases from V and 5 from J; bases not matched to a gene: 4.

The V call is TRBV29-1, the J call TRBJ1-2; D is uncertain. Germline V gene sequence: CDR1 SQVTM, CDR2 ANQGSEA. The CDR3 is made up of 13 amino acids. With 0 bases removed from V and 6 bases from J, the gap between germline ends came to 11 bases. CDR3 DNA: TGCAGCGTTGAAGATTGGGGAACGGATGGCTACACCTTC. Translated: CSVEDWGTDGYTF.

This clone appeared once. The rearrangement joins TRBV5-4 to TRBJ2-7, with 11 bases that match TRBD1. J was trimmed by 4 bases and V by 4 bases; bases with no gene match: 4. The CDR3 is 14 amino acids. Germline V gene data show CDR1 as SGHNT and CDR2 as YYREEE (reference sequence). The CDR3 nucleotides read TGTGCCAGCAGCAGAGGACAGGGGGCTTACGAGCAGTACTTC. Translation: CASSRGQGAYEQYF.

V gene TRBV5-6 combines with J gene TRBJ2-6; TRBD1 matches 9 bases. There are 18 residues in the CDR3. Unmatched junction bases numbered 5, after V lost 0 bases and J lost 1 base. Germline loops: CDR1 SGHDT, CDR2 YYEEEE. This CDR3 reads CASSLVLDRGSGANVLTF. CDR3 nucleotides: TGTGCCAGCAGCTTGGTCCTCGACAGGGGGTCTGGGGCCAACGTCCTGACTTTC.